The clone carrying this T cell receptor beta chain occurred a few times. Its antigen is unknown. Germline-derived CDR1 and CDR2 are MDHEN and SYDVKM. V was pared by 6 bases and J by 8 bases, with 19 bases between. This CDR3 comprises 15 residues. Repertoires were generated with immunoSEQ multiplex PCR, while TCRdb's copy carries only in-frame clones and drops some. The sample yields a few hundred clones, less than 45% seen once. The data were obtained in a study of PD-L1 blockade in urothelial cancer. Locally advanced or metastatic urothelial carcinoma affected all patients. Overall study results and limits: The study found that durable-benefit patients expanded tumor-associated blood clones more at 3 weeks.

The genes are TRBV28 and TRBJ1-4; D might be TRBD1 (6 bases). The source of this sequence is a man aged 60 to 69 with urothelial cancer. Sequences were derived from tumor tissue, sampled before atezolizumab (anti-PD-L1) treatment. The CDR3 reads CASRQTGGLGEKLFF. CDR3 coding DNA: TGTGCCAGCAGACAAACGGGGGGGCTAGGGGAAAAACTGTTTTTT.